This TCR beta chain stems from a study of T cell responses to AZD1222 COVID-19 vaccine. This clone was detected only once. Libraries were prepared by immunoSEQ multiplex PCR; TCRdb keeps only in-frame clonotypes and omits some of them. The table includes 250,000 to 300,000 clones, approximately 94% detected once. The material sequenced was peripheral blood, taken 28 days after the second AZD1222 dose. The sequence derives from an adult who received the AZD1222 COVID-19 vaccine.

Here the CDR3 DNA reads TGTGCCAGCTCACCTAAAGACAGTCTAGCGGCTAATGAGCAGTTCTTC. It translates to CASSPKDSLAANEQFF. This chain connects TRBV18 to TRBJ2-1; 7 nucleotides agree with TRBD2. The germline V gene has CDR1 KGHSH and CDR2 LQKENI. The CDR3 has 16 residues. V trimming: 3 bases; J trimming: 7 bases; junction bases outside the gene matches: 12.